These 17 T cell receptor beta chains were all obtained from the same sample, sequenced in a study of beta chain features in type 1 diabetes. Isolated RNA was reverse transcribed in full, so expressed TCRB transcripts were sequenced. Assay: immunoSEQ multiplex PCR; the TCRdb copy retains only in-frame clones and omits some. There are more than 350,000 clones in the sample; over 9.5% occur only once, and approximately 0.05% lies in the top ten. What was sequenced was naive CD4+ T cells from blood. Receptors were obtained from a woman between 18 and 30 years old in good health.

The rearrangement joins TRBV10-3 to TRBJ2-7, with D perhaps matching TRBD1 (5 bases). Per germline, CDR1 ENHRY and CDR2 SYGVKD. The CDR3 totals 13 residues. V lost 6 bases and J 2 bases, leaving 11 bases between the germline ends. CDR3 bases: TGTGCCATCAGCAGAGACAGAGCCTACGAGCAGTACTTC. Translation: CAISRDRAYEQYF.

Only a few counts were recorded for this clone. The chain recombines TRBV19 with TRBJ2-5; D unclear. The V gene lost 0 bases and the J gene lost 5 bases, with 4 bases spanning the gap. CDR3 length: 12 residues. Germline CDR1 is LNHDA and CDR2 is SQIVND (reference sequence). CDR3 nucleotide sequence: TGTGCCAGTAGTATAGATACGGAGACCCAGTACTTC. It yields the protein CASSIDTETQYF.

The sample holds a few counts of this clone. The V and J genes are TRBV30 and TRBJ2-7, with D uncertain. Germline CDR1 GTSNPN, CDR2 SVGIG (reference sequence). The V end was cut by 7 bases, the J end by 4 bases, with 17 bases between. This CDR3 is 13 amino acids long. The CDR3 DNA follows: TGTGCCTCCTTCTCGGGTTGGGAATACGAGCAGTACTTC. Translated, it gives CASFSGWEYEQYF.

The rearrangement joins TRBV2 to TRBJ2-5, with D perhaps assigned TRBD1 or TRBD2 (5 bases each). The CDR3 consists of 13 residues. Looked up from germline, CDR1 is SNHLY and CDR2 is FYNNEI. V lost 6 bases to trimming and J lost 5 bases, with 13 bases between them. The DNA of the CDR3 is TGTGCCAGCAGAAGAGGGGCTGGGGAGACCCAGTACTTC. It yields the protein CASRRGAGETQYF.

DNA for the CDR3: TGTGCCAGCAGACCTATAGGAGCCAAAAACATTCAGTACTTC. Translated, it gives CASRPIGAKNIQYF. The V call is TRBV5-6, the J call TRBJ2-4, with D hard to call. The germline V gene encodes CDR1 SGHDT and CDR2 YYEEEE. The CDR3 totals 14 residues. Trimming stripped 5 bases from V and 0 bases from J, with 9 bases between.

This clone occurred a few times. The chain is built from TRBV18 and TRBJ2-1; 9 bases are a match to TRBD2. V trimming: 5 bases; J trimming: 10 bases; junction bases outside the gene matches: 6. Germline assignment: CDR1 KGHSH and CDR2 LQKENI. The length of the CDR3 is 13 residues. Here the CDR3 reads CASSTGTSNEQFF. The CDR3 DNA sequence: TGTGCCAGCTCAACCGGGACTAGCAACGAGCAGTTCTTC.

This clone has just a few counts. The V gene is TRBV10-3, the J gene TRBJ2-7, with 11 bases lining up with TRBD2. Per the germline V gene, CDR1 is ENHRY and CDR2 is SYGVKD. J lost 2 bases, V lost 6 bases, and 6 bases had no gene match. The CDR3 is 15 amino acids. CDR3 in DNA: TGTGCCATCAGCGAAGGACTAGCGGGCCCCTACGAGCAGTACTTC. Protein: CAISEGLAGPYEQYF.

This clone has only a few counts. The chain links TRBV7-2 to TRBJ2-3; 8 bases are a match to TRBD2. The trim removed 3 bases at V and 2 bases at J, leaving 4 bases unmatched. This CDR3 contains 15 residues. Germline assignment: CDR1 SGHTA and CDR2 FQGNSA. The CDR3 spells CASSFLAGITDTQYF. DNA of the CDR3: TGTGCCAGCAGCTTCCTAGCGGGTATCACAGATACGCAGTATTTT.

Only a few counts were recorded for this clone. The gene calls are TRBV19 and TRBJ1-2; 8 bases fit TRBD1. The ends lost 5 bases at V and 4 bases at J; junction bases unmatched: 15. The CDR3 is 17 amino acids. Germline V gives CDR1 LNHDA, CDR2 SQIVND (reference sequence). CDR3 bases: TGTGCCAGTAGTCTCAGGTCAGGGGGCCCTCTACTCTATGGCTACACCTTC. Translating it yields CASSLRSGGPLLYGYTF.

The genes are TRBV5-1 and TRBJ2-5; D not certain. V was pared by 4 bases and J by 3 bases, with 19 bases between. The CDR3 length is 16 residues. Germline loops: CDR1 SGHRS, CDR2 YFSETQ. In DNA form, the CDR3 reads TGCGCCAGCAGCCGGGCTGCGGCGGTTTTAGAAGAGACCCAGTACTTC. Encoded protein: CASSRAAAVLEETQYF.

In its sample, this clone was seen a few times. This chain connects TRBV2 to TRBJ2-7; 7 nucleotides line up with TRBD1. The length of the CDR3 is 13 residues. Germline V CDR1 and CDR2: SNHLY, FYNNEI. V shed 6 bases, J shed 3 bases, and the junction held 5 bases outside the gene matches. The CDR3 region is CASSPDRLYEQYF. DNA for the CDR3: TGTGCCAGCAGCCCGGACAGGCTCTACGAGCAGTACTTC.

The rearrangement joins TRBV9 to TRBJ1-3; D ambiguous. CDR3 length equals 15 residues. Germline V lookup: CDR1 SGDLS, CDR2 YYNGEE. Between the trimmed V and J ends, which lost 0 bases and 1 base, there was a span of 8 bases. Here the CDR3 reads CASSVGEGSGNTIYF. In DNA, the CDR3 is TGTGCCAGCAGCGTAGGTGAGGGTTCTGGAAACACCATATATTTT.

This clone was recorded once. J is TRBJ1-6 and V is TRBV5-1; D ambiguous. Trimming cost V 5 bases and J 10 bases, with 13 bases left between them. CDR3 length equals 13 residues. Germline V lookup: CDR1 SGHRS, CDR2 YFSETQ. The CDR3: CASRQPPQSPLHF. CDR3 DNA sequence: TGCGCCAGCAGGCAACCTCCGCAGTCACCCCTCCACTTT.

The chain combines TRBV5-8 with TRBJ2-3, with D possibly being TRBD1 (6 bases). This CDR3 contains 15 residues. The ends were cut back, 5 bases at V and 0 bases at J, with 13 bases in the middle. CDR1 is SGHTS and CDR2 is YDEGEE in the germline V gene. The CDR3 sequence is CASSARGTSTDTQYF. The DNA of the CDR3 is TGTGCCAGCAGTGCCAGGGGAACTAGCACAGATACGCAGTATTTT.

This clone was recorded a few times. The rearrangement links TRBV5-1 to TRBJ2-3; perhaps TRBD1 as D (5 bases). V gave up 3 bases and J gave up 0 bases, with 8 bases separating them. The CDR3 is 14 residues long. Germline CDR1 and CDR2: SGHRS and YFSETQ. The CDR3 sequence is CASSSRQSTDTQYF. The DNA of the CDR3 is TGCGCCAGCAGCTCGCGACAGAGCACAGATACGCAGTATTTT.

The rearrangement uses TRBV5-1 and TRBJ1-2; D not certain. CDR1 and CDR2 (germline): SGHRS, YFSETQ. CDR3 size: 14 residues. Trimming removed 0 bases at V and 8 bases at J, with 14 bases between. The CDR3 DNA follows: TGCGCCAGCAGCTTGGTAGGAGGGTACGGAGGCTACACCTTC. This translates into CASSLVGGYGGYTF.

This clone was counted a few times. This chain joins TRBV5-4 and TRBJ1-4; 7 bases are a match to TRBD1. With 1 base clipped from V and 8 bases from J, the junction kept 8 bases outside the gene matches. CDR1 and CDR2 (germline): SGHNT, YYREEE (reference sequence). The CDR3 runs to 15 residues. CDR3 DNA: TGTGCCAGCAGCTTGTGGCGACAGGGCGGAGAAAAACTGTTTTTT. Translated: CASSLWRQGGEKLFF.